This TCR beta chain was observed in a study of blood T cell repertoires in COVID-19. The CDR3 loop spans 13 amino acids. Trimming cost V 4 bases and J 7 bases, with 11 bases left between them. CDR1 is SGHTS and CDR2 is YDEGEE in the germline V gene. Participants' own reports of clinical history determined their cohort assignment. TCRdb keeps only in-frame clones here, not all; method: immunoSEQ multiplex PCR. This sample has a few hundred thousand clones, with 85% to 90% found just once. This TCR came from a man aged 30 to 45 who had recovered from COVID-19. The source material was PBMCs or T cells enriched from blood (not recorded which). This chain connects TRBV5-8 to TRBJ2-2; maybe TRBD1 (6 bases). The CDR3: CASSRQVDGELFF. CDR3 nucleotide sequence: TGTGCCAGCAGCCGACAGGTGGACGGGGAGCTGTTTTTT.